These 27 T cell receptor beta chains share one sample of origin, sequenced in a study of CD8 T cells in Susac syndrome (dated by TCRdb to between 2018 and 2021). Library prep was done by the immunoSEQ multiplex PCR assay. RNA was extracted using the RNeasy kit, and roughly 0.45 to 1 microgram was reverse transcribed with random hexamers. TCRdb took the public reads, trimmed them with fastp at Q25, ran MiXCR for clone calling and kept in-frame beta chains. All rows with the same CDR3 protein become a single entry with the most common DNA and genes. The sample data list about 120,000 distinct CDR3 sequences, and 80% to 95% of these were observed just once. Jointly, the top ten make up approximately 0.11% of the sample. Material for sequencing was CD8+ T cells from PBMCs. Source of these receptors: a human donor in good health.

V and J are TRBV2 and TRBJ1-3; D is unclear. The V end lost 4 bases, the J end lost 1 base, and 14 bases lay between the germline ends. The CDR3 spans 16 residues. Germline V gene sequence: CDR1 SNHLY, CDR2 FYNNEI. The CDR3 here is CASSAAAVSSGNTIYF. The CDR3 DNA reads as TGTGCCAGCAGTGCGGCTGCCGTCAGTTCTGGAAACACCATATATTTT.

The rearrangement joins TRBV3-1 to TRBJ1-6; no definite D call. CDR1 is LGHDT and CDR2 is YNNKEL in the germline V gene (reference sequence). The CDR3 sequence is 10 residues long. Trimming pared 6 bases from V and 11 bases from J, leaving 5 bases between. The CDR3: CASSRAPLHF. CDR3 bases: TGTGCCAGCAGTCGGGCACCCCTCCACTTT.

The chain joins TRBV4-3 to TRBJ2-2, with D hard to call. Per the germline V gene, CDR1 is LGHNA and CDR2 is YSLEER. The V gene lost 0 bases and the J gene lost 7 bases, with 9 bases spanning the gap. There are 14 residues in the CDR3. Written as DNA, the CDR3 is TGCGCCAGCAGCCAAGAAGGGTTCTACGGGGAGCTGTTTTTT. Translated, it gives CASSQEGFYGELFF.

The CDR3 sequence: CASSPPPGLAGGLAFF. In DNA form, the CDR3 reads TGTGCCAGCAGCCCGCCGCCGGGACTAGCGGGGGGGCTGGCGTTCTTC. This rearrangement joins TRBV5-4 to TRBJ2-1, with 16 bases aligning to TRBD2. The V and J ends lost 4 bases and 15 bases, in that order; junction bases with no gene match: 13. CDR1 SGHNT and CDR2 YYREEE come from the germline V gene (reference sequence). This CDR3 spans 16 amino acids.

The rearrangement uses TRBV4-3 and TRBJ2-1, with TRBD2 matching 8 bases. Germline trimming cut 0 bases from V and 2 bases from J; bases unmatched to any gene: 6. CDR3 length: 17 residues. Germline lookup yields CDR1 LGHNA and CDR2 YSLEER. CDR3 region: CASSQEAGGGTYNEQFF. The CDR3 DNA reads as TGCGCCAGCAGCCAAGAGGCCGGGGGGGGCACCTACAATGAGCAGTTCTTC.

V and J are TRBV12-3 or TRBV12-4 and TRBJ2-1, with 8 positions matching TRBD1. J lost 6 bases, V lost 4 bases, and 5 bases had no gene match. CDR3 length: 14 residues. The CDR3, as DNA: TGTGCCAGCAGTTGGGACAGGATGCGCAATGAGCAGTTCTTC. As protein: CASSWDRMRNEQFF.

This chain joins TRBV6-2 or TRBV6-3 and TRBJ2-1, with 12 bases matching TRBD2. The CDR3 runs 17 residues. The V segment lost 0 bases and the J segment 4 bases; nucleotides outside the gene matches: 4. The V gene's germline CDR1 is MNHEY and CDR2 SVGEGT. The CDR3 loop reads CASSYSGLAGIYNEQFF. The DNA of the CDR3 is TGTGCCAGCAGTTACTCCGGACTAGCGGGGATATACAATGAGCAGTTCTTC.

The V gene is TRBV7-2, the J gene TRBJ1-4, with 7 bases matching TRBD1. From germline, CDR1 is SGHTA and CDR2 FQGNSA. The trim removed 7 bases at V and 0 bases at J, leaving 2 bases unmatched. The CDR3 spans 14 residues. For the CDR3, the DNA is TGTGCCAGCAACCAGGGGGCAACTAATGAAAAACTGTTTTTT. This gives the protein CASNQGATNEKLFF.

This clonotype has just one count. The chain recombines TRBV7-2 with TRBJ2-5; perhaps TRBD2 as D (5 bases). V shed 0 bases and J shed 9 bases, with 17 bases lying between them. The germline V gene encodes CDR1 SGHTA and CDR2 FQGNSA. The CDR3 is made up of 15 amino acids. CDR3 coding DNA: TGTGCCAGCAGCTTAGCGCGAGCGGAGATTAAGGCCCAGTACTTC. Its protein product is CASSLARAEIKAQYF.

The genes are TRBV5-6 and TRBJ1-4; D is unclear. With 4 bases removed from V and 8 bases from J, the gap between germline ends came to 12 bases. CDR3 length: 13 residues. Germline V lookup: CDR1 SGHDT, CDR2 YYEEEE. The CDR3 DNA sequence: TGTGCCAGCAGCCTCCTCCGGGAGGAAAAACTGTTTTTT. Translating gives CASSLLREEKLFF.

This clonotype occurred once. The V call is TRBV27, the J call TRBJ2-6, with 8 positions matching TRBD2. V lost 9 bases to trimming and J lost 2 bases; unmatched junction nucleotides: 6. Germline CDR1 is MNHEY and CDR2 is SMNVEV (reference sequence). This CDR3 has 15 residues. CDR3 in amino acids: CASYGRGPGANVLTF. The CDR3 bases are TGTGCCAGTTACGGGAGGGGCCCTGGGGCCAACGTCCTGACTTTC.

The genes are TRBV7-2 and TRBJ2-1; D remains unclear. Germline lookup yields CDR1 SGHTA and CDR2 FQGNSA. The length of the CDR3 is 15 residues. Trimming stripped 4 bases from V and 0 bases from J, with 10 bases between. The CDR3 region has the DNA TGTGCCAGCAGCTCCTCCCTTCGCTCCTACAATGAGCAGTTCTTC. Encoded protein: CASSSSLRSYNEQFF.

The rearrangement uses TRBV7-6 and TRBJ2-3; TRBD2 matches at 9 bases. CDR3 length: 17 residues. The V gene end was trimmed by 5 bases and the J gene end by 5 bases; junction bases not matched to a gene: 14. The germline CDR1 and CDR2 sequences are SGHVS and FNYEAQ. The CDR3 DNA sequence: TGTGCCAGCAGCCGTGGAAGTAGCGGGAGCGGTGGAGATACGCAGTATTTT. This gives the protein CASSRGSSGSGGDTQYF.

This chain uses TRBV19 with TRBJ2-7; no definite D call. CDR3 length equals 12 residues. Germline V gene sequence: CDR1 LNHDA, CDR2 SQIVND (reference sequence). Trimming cost V 7 bases and J 0 bases, with 7 bases left between them. Here the CDR3 reads CASMNSSYEQYF. The DNA of the CDR3 is TGTGCCAGTATGAACTCCTCCTACGAGCAGTACTTC. The complete variable domain, with remaining parts taken from reference TRBV19 and TRBJ2-7, reads DGGITQSPKYLFRKEGQNVTLSCEQNLNHDAMYWYRQDPGQGLRLIYYSQIVNDFQKGDIAEGYSVSREKKESFPLTVTSAQKNPTAFYLCASMNSSYEQYFGPGTRLTVT.

The genes are TRBV3-1 and TRBJ2-7; a possible D gene is TRBD2 (6 bases). Trimming removed 3 bases at V and 5 bases at J, with 20 bases between. CDR1 and CDR2 from the germline V gene are LGHDT and YNNKEL (reference sequence). The CDR3 length is 16 residues. The CDR3 coding sequence is TGTGCCAGCAGCCACCCACTCGGGGGTATGGCGAACGAGCAGTACTTC. Protein sequence: CASSHPLGGMANEQYF.

This chain links TRBV7-9 with TRBJ2-1; D unresolved. CDR1 is SEHNR and CDR2 is FQNEAQ in the germline V gene (reference sequence). The CDR3 loop spans 13 amino acids. V lost 2 bases and J 5 bases, leaving 7 bases between the germline ends. CDR3 residues: CASSLISHNEQFF. CDR3 DNA sequence: TGTGCCAGCAGCTTAATATCCCACAATGAGCAGTTCTTC.

The V gene is TRBV15, the J gene TRBJ1-1; D gene unclear. Germline assignment: CDR1 LNHNV and CDR2 YYDKDF (reference sequence). V lost 1 base, J lost 5 bases, and 14 bases lay in between. The CDR3 runs 15 residues. CDR3 sequence: CATSRALRGVTEAFF. The CDR3 DNA follows: TGTGCCACCAGCAGAGCCCTACGTGGGGTAACTGAAGCTTTCTTT. The whole variable domain, remainder taken from reference TRBV15 and TRBJ1-1, is DAMVIQNPRYQVTQFGKPVTLSCSQTLNHNVMYWYQQKSSQAPKLLFHYYDKDFNNEADTPDNFQSRRPNTSFCFLDIRSPGLGDTAMYLCATSRALRGVTEAFFGQGTRLTVV.

The chain uses TRBV29-1 and TRBJ1-1, with D unresolved. From germline, CDR1 is SQVTM and CDR2 ANQGSEA. This CDR3 region has 13 residues. Trimming pared 2 bases from V and 5 bases from J, leaving 12 bases between. CDR3 bases: TGCAGCGTTGAAAGCCAAGGTGGTACTGAAGCTTTCTTT. This codes for CSVESQGGTEAFF.

The chain uses TRBV19 and TRBJ2-7; the match to TRBD1 covers 8 bases. Germline CDR1 LNHDA, CDR2 SQIVND (reference sequence). Trimming took 5 bases from V and 1 from J; bases not matched to a gene: 7. This CDR3 region has 15 residues. CDR3 in DNA: TGTGCCAGTAGTCCAGACAGGGGAACTTCCTACGAGCAGTACTTC. It yields the protein CASSPDRGTSYEQYF.

This clonotype has just a few counts. The V and J genes are TRBV6-1 and TRBJ2-4, with TRBD2 matching over 11 bases. CDR3 length equals 14 residues. CDR1 is MNHNS and CDR2 is SASEGT in the germline V gene. The V and J ends lost 4 bases and 5 bases, in that order; junction bases with no gene match: 1. This chain's CDR3 is CASSVAGGENIQYF. The DNA for the CDR3 is TGTGCCAGCAGTGTAGCGGGGGGGGAAAACATTCAGTACTTC.

The chain joins TRBV25-1 to TRBJ1-1, with no clear D. Germline V lookup: CDR1 MGHDK, CDR2 SYGVNS. Trimming removed 8 bases from V and 0 bases from J, with 10 bases in between. This CDR3 has 13 residues. This CDR3 reads CASVGFLNTEAFF. CDR3 DNA: TGTGCCAGCGTAGGATTCTTGAACACTGAAGCTTTCTTT.

This clonotype was observed once. This chain links TRBV5-1 with TRBJ1-4; 7 bases map to TRBD1. J lost 0 bases, V lost 5 bases, and 4 bases had no gene match. The CDR3 totals 15 residues. Germline loops: CDR1 SGHRS, CDR2 YFSETQ. For the CDR3, the DNA is TGCGCCAGCAGTGACAGGGTAACAACTAATGAAAAACTGTTTTTT. Translating it yields CASSDRVTTNEKLFF.

The chain recombines TRBV7-9 with TRBJ1-4; 8 positions agree with TRBD1. The CDR3 consists of 14 residues. V lost 5 bases to trimming and J lost 8 bases; unmatched junction nucleotides: 7. Germline CDR1 is SEHNR and CDR2 is FQNEAQ (reference sequence). Here the CDR3 reads CASSADRGYEKLFF. CDR3 DNA sequence: TGTGCCAGCAGCGCAGACAGGGGTTACGAAAAACTGTTTTTT.

The chain employs TRBV2 and TRBJ2-5; 8 bases are a match to TRBD2. The CDR3 loop spans 16 amino acids. Per the germline V gene, CDR1 is SNHLY and CDR2 is FYNNEI. The junction had 3 bases not matched to a gene; V was cut back by 0 bases and J by 0 bases. DNA for the CDR3: TGTGCCAGCAGTGAAGCGCGGGGGGACTACCAAGAGACCCAGTACTTC. The encoded protein is CASSEARGDYQETQYF.

The V gene is TRBV29-1, the J gene TRBJ1-1; tentatively, D is TRBD1 (6 bases). Germline V CDR1 and CDR2: SQVTM, ANQGSEA. The CDR3 runs 14 residues. The germline V and J ends were trimmed by 7 bases and 4 bases, with 19 bases remaining between them. The CDR3 spells CSAPRGGAGTEAFF. The CDR3, as DNA: TGCAGCGCCCCGAGGGGGGGGGCCGGCACTGAAGCTTTCTTT.

The chain uses TRBV7-9 and TRBJ2-7, with D maybe TRBD2 (6 bases). In germline, CDR1 is SEHNR, CDR2 FQNEAQ (reference sequence). This CDR3 spans 13 amino acids. The germline V and J ends were trimmed by 4 bases and 5 bases, with 12 bases remaining between them. For the CDR3, the DNA is TGTGCCAGCAGCTCGGGGGTGATTGACGAGCAGTACTTC. It yields the protein CASSSGVIDEQYF. The full variable domain, completed using reference TRBV7-9 and TRBJ2-7, is DTGVSQNPRHKITKRGQNVTFRCDPISEHNRLYWYRQTLGQGPEFLTYFQNEAQLEKSRLLSDRFSAERPKGSFSTLEIQRTEQGDSAMYLCASSSGVIDEQYFGPGTRLTVT.

This chain's CDR3 is CSARKLGQLNTEAFF. In DNA, the CDR3 is TGCAGTGCTAGGAAACTCGGACAGCTGAACACTGAAGCTTTCTTT. The genes are TRBV20-1 and TRBJ1-1; weak D call: TRBD1 (6 bases). The CDR3 consists of 15 residues. Germline CDR1 is DFQATT and CDR2 is SNEGSKA (reference sequence). V lost 3 bases to trimming and J lost 0 bases, with 14 bases between them.